This passage covers 5 T cell receptor beta chains from one sample sequenced in a study of ipilimumab plus nivolumab after autologous stem cell transplantation. TCRdb's table, derived via immunoSEQ multiplex PCR, lists solely in-frame clones and lacks some. The table includes about 47,000 clones, approximately 90% detected once. This sample comprised PBMCs, obtained in a trial of ipilimumab plus nivolumab as post-transplant consolidation. The receptors come from a male donor with multiple myeloma.

This clone was picked up one time. The chain uses TRBV19 and TRBJ2-5, with D possibly being TRBD1 (6 bases). The germline gives CDR1 LNHDA, CDR2 SQIVND (reference sequence). V was clipped by 6 bases and J by 1 base, with 24 bases between them. CDR3 length equals 18 residues. The CDR3 DNA reads TGTGCCAGTAGCCCCCCGGGACACTTTGGGACCCCCCAAGAGACCCAGTACTTC. Its translation is CASSPPGHFGTPQETQYF.

The rearrangement joins TRBV5-1 to TRBJ2-7; D is ambiguous. Trimming took 1 base from V and 7 from J, leaving 15 bases between them. In germline, CDR1 is SGHRS, CDR2 YFSETQ. The CDR3 has 14 residues. The CDR3 region is CASSLSTSLREQYF. The CDR3 bases are TGCGCCAGCAGCTTGAGCACATCTCTGAGAGAGCAGTACTTC.

This chain connects TRBV6-6 to TRBJ1-2; perhaps TRBD1 as D (6 bases). The CDR3 contains 12 residues. Trimming shortened V by 9 bases and J by 3 bases, and 11 bases separated the two germline ends. Per the germline V gene, CDR1 is MNHNY and CDR2 is SVGAGI (reference sequence). The DNA of the CDR3 is TGTGCCAGTAGGGGGGGAGACTATGGCTACACCTTC. Translating it yields CASRGGDYGYTF.

The rearrangement joins TRBV27 to TRBJ1-4; 7 nucleotides match TRBD1. V shed 6 bases and J 6 bases; nucleotides not matched to a gene: 4. In germline, CDR1 is MNHEY, CDR2 SMNVEV (reference sequence). This CDR3 contains 13 residues. The DNA for the CDR3 is TGTGCCAGCAGGACGACAGGGTATGAAAAACTGTTTTTT. It codes for CASRTTGYEKLFF.

The rearrangement uses TRBV7-2 and TRBJ1-1; D is ambiguous. This CDR3 region has 14 residues. Trimming took 5 bases from V and 0 from J, leaving 10 bases between them. Germline assignment: CDR1 SGHTA and CDR2 FQGNSA. The CDR3 DNA reads TGTGCCAGCAGCGGCAGCTCGGTGAACACTGAAGCTTTCTTT. It encodes CASSGSSVNTEAFF.